This T cell receptor beta chain came from a study of cytomegalovirus exposure and HLA in healthy donors. This clone came up many times. At one boundary the junction diverges from the germline segment, which might be a read error. The CDR3 extends over 12 amino acids. CDR1 and CDR2 from the germline V gene are SGHAT and FQNNGV. Researchers ran the PCR with 60 Vbeta and 13 Jbeta primers. Profiled with immunoSEQ multiplex PCR; TCRdb holds only in-frame clones, not every one. The sample consists of some 140,000 clones, around 72% of them appearing once. V usage is TRBV11-2 and J usage is TRBJ2-7, with 8 bases fitting TRBD2. The receptor comes from a man aged 50-59 years in good health and CMV-seropositive. The specimen sequenced was PBMCs. The CDR3 sequence is CASSLKPGLGDF. CDR3 DNA: TGTGCCAGCAGCCTGAAACCGGGACTAGGGGACTTC.